The source of this T cell receptor (beta chain) is a study of cytomegalovirus exposure and HLA in healthy donors. Study-wide results and caveats: Excluded were some V segments that proved indistinguishable, including TRBV6-2 and TRBV6-3. As a later analysis revealed, the rate of TCR association differed by HLA locus, with DRB1 most and HLA-C fewest. Previous analysis showed most TCR beta V segments were productive about 87% or about 30% of the time.

Concerning this clone itself: Its antigen is as yet unknown.

In the PCR, 60 Vbeta and 13 Jbeta primers were used. Measured with immunoSEQ multiplex PCR; TCRdb has only the in-frame clones, and not every one. The profile shows fewer than 250,000 clones, 70% to 80% of them singletons. The CDR3 length is 13 residues. Trimming took off 8 bases at V and 4 bases at J, with 14 bases between the two ends. The germline CDR1 and CDR2 sequences are SNHLY and FYNNEI. Sequenced: PBMCs. The V gene is TRBV2, the J gene TRBJ2-5; weak D call: TRBD2 (6 bases). This clonotype originated in a woman in her 30s in good health and CMV-seronegative. The CDR3 sequence: CASLRQGGETQYF. In DNA, the CDR3 is TGTGCCAGCCTGCGGCAGGGAGGAGAGACCCAGTACTTC.